This TCR beta chain was recorded in a study of cytomegalovirus exposure and HLA in healthy donors (dated by TCRdb to about 2017). Regarding the study in general: An earlier analysis of roughly 570 of the donors reported around 280 Gb of sequence data and 117 million unique TCR beta sequences obtained from around 190 million T cells. An early release covering roughly 640 HLA-typed donors comprised about 320 gigabases of sequencing data and approximately 80 million unique TCR sequences. Of the approximately 400 genotyped donors, 65% to 90% fell in the genetic ancestry cluster associated with self-reported Caucasian donors. The study was designed to test whether signatures of past pathogen exposure could be identified by cataloging public T cell receptors. The study profiled the T cell repertoires of hundreds of subjects by immunosequencing and related them to cytomegalovirus serostatus. A separate validation cohort of roughly 130 different subjects was used in addition to the 666-subject first cohort. To predict cytomegalovirus infection status, the study combined high-throughput TCR immunosequencing, statistical association of individual TCRs with disease status, and machine learning. A later analysis re-examined previously published TCR beta repertoires from just over 650 donors and added high-resolution HLA genotyping to investigate patterns of TCR occurrence. Rather than using new phenotypic data, the later analysis identified candidate immune exposures from TCR beta sequences and from how often those sequences occurred across donors. To decide whether each TCR beta V gene segment behaved as functional or pseudogenic, an earlier analysis of several hundred of the donors relied on high-throughput TCR beta sequencing. Donor age, sex, ethnicity and CMV serostatus were compiled alongside the repertoire data. In a later genetic analysis, genome-wide SNP genotypes for about three fifths of the roughly 670 donors were used, and that subset was treated as a discovery cohort. All discovery cohort repertoires had been generated on a single sequencing platform. Class I and class II HLA loci were covered by the typing at four-digit resolution. The number of donors typed differed by locus, with 629-630 for A, B, C, DRB1 and DQB1, 522 for DQA1, under 610 for DPA1, and roughly 450 for DPB1. Roughly five DR-DQ haplotypes were handled as single units for association and clustering because linkage in the cohort was strong. Among around 400 genotyped donors of the cohort, an average of around 240,000 unique TCR beta nucleotide sequences was sequenced per donor, of which about 19% were non-productive. What the study reported, not specific to this receptor: According to the authors, the approach could potentially be generalized to other disease states and immunological phenotypes. When HLA alleles, especially DR and DQ, strongly co-occurred, TCR associations were difficult to assign to individual alleles. A further reported finding was that TCR beta sequences accurately predicted the HLA-A and HLA-B alleles for most subjects in the first cohort. The presence/absence analyses assumed that sequencing depth was roughly uniform across donors, and that assumption may not be true. A later analysis associated 17,000 or so TCR beta sequences with specific HLA alleles at a false discovery rate of 0.05. A cluster of highly shared sequence variants was judged likely to be a technical artifact of the sequencing pipeline. In a later analysis, most CMV-associated TCR beta chains were found to appear HLA-restricted, with HLA associations seemingly driven largely by CMV exposure. A later analysis found that TCR association rates varied across HLA loci, with DRB1 alleles showing the most associated TCRs and HLA-C alleles the fewest. In vitro tests confirmed that a few of the cytomegalovirus-associated TCR beta chains recognize cytomegalovirus antigens. Most TCR sequences were seen in very few donors, while some public TCRs were found in many individuals. Only TCR beta chains were sequenced in this cohort, and the absence of alpha or paired-chain data limited detectable features. In a later analysis, HLA-associated TCR beta chains showed more clonal expansion and lower generation probabilities than non-associated chains that were equally common. Correlated functional status among segregating V segments might be attributable to linkage disequilibrium, but an unknown experimental factor could not be ruled out. According to a later analysis, parvovirus B19, influenza, CMV and Epstein-Barr virus appeared linked to several top co-occurrence clusters. The earlier analysis of approximately 540 of the donors excluded 15 to 20 rarely observed V segments, including chromosome 9 orphons, because counts were too low. The classifier was reported to diagnose cytomegalovirus status with high specificity and sensitivity in both the original cohort and the validation cohort. Because some donors lacked HLA typing at each locus, the association tests relied only on the typed subset. A total of fewer than 200 TCR beta chains were listed by the study as associated with cytomegalovirus. In an earlier analysis of 500 to 650 of the donors, most TCR beta V segments appeared in productive rearrangements about 90% or about 30% of the time, broadly matching IMGT annotations. An association between a missense DCLRE1C variant and V-gene and J-gene trimming of TCR beta chains was found in a later genetic analysis and replicated in an independent cohort. According to a later genetic analysis, donors in an Asian-associated ancestry cluster had fewer N-insertions in productive TCRs than the approximately 610-donor mean. CMV serostatus was the only immune exposure information available for the cohort. Some IMGT-functional V segments, including TRBV6-2 and TRBV6-3, could not be distinguished by the 87-base-pair reads and were therefore excluded.

From the cysteine up to the phenylalanine, the CDR3 has a length of 13 residues. Kept here is only the CDR3 DNA, which spans 39 bases and is read in frame from base 1. V drops 6 bases and J drops 4 bases, leaving 12 bases in between. For CDR1 and CDR2, the germline V gene (reference sequence) lists LNHDA and SQIVND. The library was obtained by the immunoSEQ multiplex PCR assay. The multiplex PCR relied on a mix of 60 forward primers for TCR Vbeta segments and 13 reverse primers for TCR Jbeta segments. The CDR3 region of rearranged TCR beta genes was amplified from genomic DNA with a multiplex PCR assay. The Illumina HiSeq System was used to sequence the amplified TCR beta libraries as 87-base-pair reads. The original pipeline was this. A later analysis tallied roughly 80 million unique TCR beta chains across the 666 repertoires, and some 10 million of those chains were shared by two or more donors. Raw reads were error-corrected and collapsed into unique sequences by a nearest-neighbor algorithm in which closely related sequences were merged to remove PCR and sequencing errors. Alignment of CDR3 sequences to IMGT reference sequences was used to assign V, D and J gene segments. For a sequence to be retained, a match of at least six nucleotides to both a V gene segment and a J gene segment was required. A rearrangement was called productive if the CDR3 had no stop codons and remained in frame with V and J, and every other rearrangement was called non-productive. CDR3 was defined by IMGT convention, running from the second conserved V-encoded cysteine to the conserved J-encoded phenylalanine. Sequences without an unambiguous match to a single V gene segment were excluded from the earlier analysis of several hundred of the donors. In an earlier analysis of approximately 550 of the donors, V segments were called functional above 56.7% productive rearrangements and were called segregating when the between-donor standard deviation exceeded 5%. A statistical classification framework was developed to diagnose cytomegalovirus status using the catalog of TCR beta chain sequences. In a later analysis, V and J genes were assigned by comparing TCR nucleotide sequences against IMGT/GENE-DB human TR gene sequences. In a later analysis, CDR3 sequences and most-parsimonious VDJ recombination scenarios were assigned using the TCRdist pipeline. In a later analysis, every TCR beta chain was defined by the combination of its CDR3 amino acid sequence and its V-gene family, and reads without a unique V-gene family were dropped. A later analysis removed 592 highly shared, low-generation-probability nucleotide sequences to deal with suspected cross-contamination and a sequencing artifact. A later analysis calculated a clonal expansion index for each public chain from normalized within-repertoire ranks of inferred template counts. Generation probabilities in a later analysis came from a VDJ recombination model fitted to out-of-frame rearrangements, and those results were checked against IGoR. Hypergeometric tests were used in a later analysis to score TCR-TCR, TCR-HLA and TCR-CMV co-occurrence, with a repertoire-size bias correction applied to the TCR pairs. False discovery rates were estimated in a later analysis by permuting HLA or CMV assignments 20 times. In a later analysis, co-occurring TCRs were grouped with DBSCAN, and TCRdist sequence similarity was added when clustering was performed within HLA-allele-positive subsets. Co-occurrence clustering excluded repertoires with fewer than 30,000 or more than 120,000 public chains, plus five with anomalous nucleotide sharing. Sourced from immuneACCESS, this table was stored by TCRdb with only in-frame sequences that have V and J called. A share of the clones is absent; for the studies checked, an unresolved V gene accounts for under half, and the remainder has no known explanation. From that table come the V and J calls and clone size; the DNA was used to work out D and trimming. This sample holds roughly 130,000 clones; around 67% were observed only once. The top ten clones comprise more than 3.5% of the sample.

Remarks on this clone: No cognate antigen has been identified for it. Base qualities are not provided; no much larger clone lies one nucleotide away.

The cohort comprised around 690 healthy bone marrow donors. All cohort members were sampled while nominally healthy, although unrecorded immune exposures were likely present. The donor tested CMV seropositive, placing the donor among the approximately 290 seropositive members of the cohort. Every donor gave a peripheral blood sample, and the peripheral blood mononuclear cells from that sample were used for TCR beta sequencing. Genomic DNA was extracted from the blood cell samples with the Qiagen DNeasy Blood Extraction Kit. Sequencing used PBMCs. The V gene is TRBV19 and the J gene is TRBJ1-2, with TRBD1 as a weak D call on 6 bases. The sequence was collected from a man younger than 35 in good health and CMV-seropositive. The CDR3 corresponds to CASRAGASYGYTF. The nucleotide sequence reads TGTGCCAGTAGGGCGGGGGCCTCCTATGGCTACACCTTC.